This T cell receptor (beta chain) was obtained from a study of monozygotic twins with inflammatory bowel disease. Germline lookup yields CDR1 DFQATT and CDR2 SNEGSKA (reference sequence). The CDR3 has 14 amino acids. Reprocessing the 5' RACE reads, TCRdb reports a single entry for every CDR3 protein and omits DNA. In total, the table holds about 330,000 distinct CDR3 sequences. What was sequenced was blood. This clonotype originated in a human donor with ulcerative colitis or Crohn's disease, or a healthy co-twin of an affected twin (not recorded which). The chain recombines TRBV20-1 with TRBJ1-4; TCRdb's D gene call, TRBD1, goes unchecked for lack of DNA. The CDR3: CSARDTGAGEKLFF.